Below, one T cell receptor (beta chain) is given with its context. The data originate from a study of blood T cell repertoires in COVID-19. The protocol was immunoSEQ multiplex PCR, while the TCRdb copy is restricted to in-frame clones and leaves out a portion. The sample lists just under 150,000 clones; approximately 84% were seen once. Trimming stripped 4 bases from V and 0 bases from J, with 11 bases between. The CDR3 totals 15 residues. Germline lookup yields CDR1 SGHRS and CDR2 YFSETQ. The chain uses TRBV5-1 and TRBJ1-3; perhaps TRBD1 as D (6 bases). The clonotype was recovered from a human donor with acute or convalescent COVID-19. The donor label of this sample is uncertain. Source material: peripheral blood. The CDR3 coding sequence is TGCGCCAGCAGCGTAACAGGGAGCTCTGGAAACACCATATATTTT. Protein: CASSVTGSSGNTIYF.